Sequencing of this T cell receptor (beta chain) was carried out in a study of blood T cells in healthy people across ages. It was with a sample-barcoded 5' primer and a J-beta primer mix that a second PCR of about 7 to 12 cycles was run. TCRdb called the 5' RACE reads again in MiXCR, with one record for every CDR3 protein. The profile shows about 730,000 distinct CDR3 sequences, about 40% of them singletons. The CDR3 is 16 residues long. Germline trimming cut 4 bases from V and 3 bases from J; bases unmatched to any gene: 12. The germline V gene encodes CDR1 SGHKS and CDR2 YYEKEE (reference sequence).

The sequenced sample was blood. The receptor was isolated from a woman in her sixties in good health. The chain uses TRBV5-5 and TRBJ1-2; 7 bases align to TRBD1. The CDR3 sequence: CASSPLRQGNYYGYTF. Here the CDR3 DNA reads TGTGCCAGCAGCCCCCTCCGACAGGGAAACTACTATGGCTACACCTTC. Full variable domain (remainder filled in from reference TRBV5-5 and TRBJ1-2): DAGVTQSPTHLIKTRGQQVTLRCSPISGHKSVSWYQQVLGQGPQFIFQYYEKEERGRGNFPDRFSARQFPNYSSELNVNALLLGDSALYLCASSPLRQGNYYGYTFGSGTRLTVV.